One sample yielded the 18 T cell receptor beta chains listed below, sequenced in a study of T cell responses to AZD1222 COVID-19 vaccine. The table came from immunoSEQ multiplex PCR; TCRdb's copy has only in-frame clones and leaves some out. The sample shows about 130,000 clones, approximately 90% of them seen only once. The sample in question was peripheral blood, obtained on day 0 of AZD1222 vaccination. The source of these receptors is an adult in good health.

The chain links TRBV4-3 to TRBJ1-2, with 7 bases fitting TRBD1. There are 14 residues in the CDR3. Germline assignment: CDR1 LGHNA and CDR2 YSLEER. V trimming: 1 base; J trimming: 4 bases; junction bases outside the gene matches: 3. The chain's CDR3 is CASSQAQGSYGYTF. The CDR3 DNA is TGCGCCAGCAGCCAAGCACAGGGGAGCTATGGCTACACCTTC.

The J gene is TRBJ1-1, the V gene TRBV18; D might be TRBD1 (6 bases). The length of the CDR3 is 14 residues. Germline V CDR1 and CDR2: KGHSH, LQKENI. V lost 1 base and J 1 base, leaving 7 bases between the germline ends. CDR3 sequence (DNA): TGTGCCAGCTCACCACAGACAGGGAACACTGAAGCTTTCTTT. Protein: CASSPQTGNTEAFF.

CDR3 in DNA: TGTGCCAGTATTTGGGGAGTAACTGAAGCTTTCTTT. Protein: CASIWGVTEAFF. The gene calls are TRBV19 and TRBJ1-1; D call uncertain. Deletions cut 7 bases from V and 5 bases from J, with 11 bases between. The CDR3 consists of 12 residues. The germline V gene encodes CDR1 LNHDA and CDR2 SQIVND (reference sequence).

This rearrangement joins TRBV27 to TRBJ1-4; D may be TRBD1 (6 bases). Trimming left V 4 bases short and J 7 bases short, with 16 bases between. From germline, CDR1 is MNHEY and CDR2 SMNVEV (reference sequence). The CDR3 covers 15 residues. The CDR3 loop reads CASSSRVGAIEKLFF. CDR3 DNA sequence: TGTGCCAGCAGTTCACGTGTGGGGGCTATTGAAAAACTGTTTTTT.

The J gene is TRBJ2-3, the V gene TRBV28; tentative D call: TRBD2 (5 bases). Germline V gene lookup returns CDR1 MDHEN and CDR2 SYDVKM. Trimming took 7 bases from V and 4 from J, leaving 27 bases between them. The CDR3 covers 18 residues. The CDR3 sequence: CASTSSGPRVGESDTQYF. CDR3 nucleotides: TGTGCCAGCACCTCTTCAGGACCGAGAGTCGGGGAATCAGATACGCAGTATTTT.

The chain links TRBV6-5 to TRBJ1-6; a possible D gene is TRBD1 (5 bases). Germline lookup yields CDR1 MNHEY and CDR2 SVGAGI. The CDR3 spans 13 residues. With 7 bases removed from V and 10 bases from J, the gap between germline ends came to 14 bases. The CDR3 DNA is TGTGCCAGCATGAGTGGGAGGGGCTCACCCCTCCACTTT. Protein product: CASMSGRGSPLHF.

The gene calls are TRBV19 and TRBJ1-1, with a possible D match to TRBD1 (6 bases). The length of the CDR3 is 15 residues. Germline loops: CDR1 LNHDA, CDR2 SQIVND (reference sequence). With 7 bases removed from V and 4 bases from J, the gap between germline ends came to 19 bases. CDR3 bases: TGTGCCAGTACGGGGGGCCTAAGTTTAGGCACTGAAGCTTTCTTT. Protein: CASTGGLSLGTEAFF. Drawing the rest from reference TRBV19 and TRBJ1-1, the complete variable domain is DGGITQSPKYLFRKEGQNVTLSCEQNLNHDAMYWYRQDPGQGLRLIYYSQIVNDFQKGDIAEGYSVSREKKESFPLTVTSAQKNPTAFYLCASTGGLSLGTEAFFGQGTRLTVV.

This clone was counted a single time. The gene calls are TRBV7-9 and TRBJ2-3; 7 nucleotides agree with TRBD2. V dropped 5 bases and J dropped 2; count of bases not matched to a gene: 7. Germline CDR1 and CDR2: SEHNR and FQNEAQ (reference sequence). This CDR3 is built from 15 residues. The DNA for the CDR3 is TGTGCCAGCAGCCCGATCCTAGCGGTCACAGATACGCAGTATTTT. Its translation is CASSPILAVTDTQYF.

The V call is TRBV27, the J call TRBJ1-3; D not resolved. CDR3 size: 15 residues. The germline V gene has CDR1 MNHEY and CDR2 SMNVEV (reference sequence). V gave up 0 bases and J gave up 0 bases, with 6 bases separating them. The CDR3 is CASSLSSGSGNTIYF. CDR3 sequence (DNA): TGTGCCAGCAGTTTATCTTCAGGCTCTGGAAACACCATATATTTT.

Only a few counts were recorded for this clone. The chain recombines TRBV27 with TRBJ2-2; a weak D match, TRBD1 (6 bases). The CDR3 sequence is 16 residues long. Germline CDR1 reads MNHEY; CDR2 reads SMNVEV (reference sequence). Trimming pared 3 bases from V and 5 bases from J, leaving 16 bases between. CDR3 region: CASSFPGPRGTGELFF. In DNA form, the CDR3 reads TGTGCCAGCAGTTTTCCCGGGCCGAGGGGGACCGGGGAGCTGTTTTTT.

This clone was seen a handful of times. The chain couples TRBV5-5 to TRBJ1-1; D is possibly TRBD1 (6 bases). The CDR3 totals 13 residues. Trimming left V 4 bases short and J 1 base short, with 8 bases between. CDR1 is SGHKS and CDR2 is YYEKEE in the germline V gene (reference sequence). The CDR3 sequence: CASSHRENTEAFF. Here the CDR3 DNA reads TGTGCCAGCAGCCACAGGGAGAACACTGAAGCTTTCTTT.

The J gene is TRBJ1-4, the V gene TRBV19; 7 positions match TRBD1. This CDR3 comprises 14 residues. The germline CDR1 and CDR2 sequences are LNHDA and SQIVND (reference sequence). V was clipped by 4 bases and J by 4 bases; unmatched bases: 3. The CDR3 region is CASSTTGLNEKLFF. CDR3 coding DNA: TGTGCCAGTAGTACGACAGGGCTTAATGAAAAACTGTTTTTT.

The rearrangement uses TRBV19 and TRBJ1-5; D is ambiguous. Trimming cost V 6 bases and J 6 bases, with 15 bases left between them. This CDR3 region has 14 residues. Germline V gene data show CDR1 as LNHDA and CDR2 as SQIVND (reference sequence). CDR3 sequence (DNA): TGTGCCAGTAGGAGGTATAATATTGGTCAGCCCCAGCATTTT. Protein: CASRRYNIGQPQHF.

The J gene is TRBJ2-7, the V gene TRBV28, with 7 nucleotides matching TRBD1. CDR3 size: 15 residues. V lost 6 bases to trimming and J lost 4 bases; unmatched junction nucleotides: 12. Germline values: CDR1 MDHEN, CDR2 SYDVKM. In DNA, the CDR3 is TGTGCCAGCAGCCCGACAGGGTCGGATTCGTACGAGCAGTACTTC. This gives the protein CASSPTGSDSYEQYF.

This CDR3 is CAITQGQGFNSPLHF. CDR3 nucleotides: TGTGCCATCACCCAGGGACAGGGATTTAATTCACCCCTCCACTTT. V gene TRBV10-3 combines with J gene TRBJ1-6; TRBD1 aligns across 9 bases. This CDR3 comprises 15 residues. V shed 7 bases and J 6 bases; nucleotides not matched to a gene: 7. Germline V gene sequence: CDR1 ENHRY, CDR2 SYGVKD.

V gene TRBV19 combines with J gene TRBJ1-5, with 12 nucleotides matching TRBD1. With V trimmed by 6 bases and J by 7 bases, 10 bases remained unmatched. CDR3 length: 16 residues. CDR1 LNHDA and CDR2 SQIVND come from the germline V gene (reference sequence). Written as DNA, the CDR3 is TGTGCCAGTAGCTCTAGGGACAGGGGGCCGCGACAGCCCCAGCATTTT. Translated: CASSSRDRGPRQPQHF.

This chain uses TRBV5-4 with TRBJ1-2; the D gene is possibly TRBD1 (5 bases). The length of the CDR3 is 16 residues. Germline CDR1 and CDR2: SGHNT and YYREEE (reference sequence). Trimming shortened V by 4 bases and J by 1 base, and 17 bases separated the two germline ends. The CDR3 is CASSQRRGPGNYGYTF. The CDR3 nucleotides are TGTGCCAGCAGCCAACGCCGGGGACCGGGTAACTATGGCTACACCTTC.

The table lists this clone with a few counts. V gene TRBV4-2 combines with J gene TRBJ1-6, with D unresolved. Trimming removed 2 bases from V and 0 bases from J, with 11 bases in between. The CDR3 extends over 17 amino acids. Germline loops: CDR1 LGHNA, CDR2 YNFKEQ. This chain's CDR3 is CASSQRTGSSYNSPLHF. DNA for the CDR3: TGTGCCAGCAGCCAAAGGACTGGAAGCTCCTATAATTCACCCCTCCACTTT.